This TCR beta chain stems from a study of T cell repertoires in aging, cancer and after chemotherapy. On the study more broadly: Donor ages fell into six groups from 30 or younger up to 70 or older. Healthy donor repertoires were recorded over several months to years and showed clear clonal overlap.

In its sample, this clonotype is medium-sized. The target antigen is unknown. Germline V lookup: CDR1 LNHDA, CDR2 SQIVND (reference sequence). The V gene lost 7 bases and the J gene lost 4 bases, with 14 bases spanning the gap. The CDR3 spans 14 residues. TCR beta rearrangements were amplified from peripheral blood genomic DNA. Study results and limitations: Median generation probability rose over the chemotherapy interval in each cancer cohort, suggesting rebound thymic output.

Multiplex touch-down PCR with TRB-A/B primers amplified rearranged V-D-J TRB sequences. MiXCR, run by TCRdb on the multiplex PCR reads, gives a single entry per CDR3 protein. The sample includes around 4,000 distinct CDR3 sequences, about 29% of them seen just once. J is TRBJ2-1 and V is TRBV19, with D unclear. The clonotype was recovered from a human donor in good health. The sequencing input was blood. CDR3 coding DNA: TGTGCCAGTAACCCACCTGGCGTGTACAATGAGCAGTTCTTC. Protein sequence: CASNPPGVYNEQFF.